This TCR beta chain appears in the sequencing data of a study of shared T cell receptors in the human thymus. This clone was counted a single time. Germline V lookup: CDR1 LGHNA, CDR2 YSLEER. V dropped 4 bases and J dropped 0 bases, with 13 bases sitting between them. The CDR3 has 16 residues. The repertoire was sequenced with immunoSEQ multiplex PCR; TCRdb's copy has only in-frame clones and lacks some. The repertoire holds roughly 410,000 clones, with around 95% as singletons. V usage is TRBV4-3 and J usage is TRBJ1-5, with a tentative D call TRBD1 (5 bases). The source is a human donor. Sequencing was performed on thymocytes. The CDR3 loop reads CASSPGTPYSNQPQHF. The CDR3 DNA is TGCGCCAGCAGCCCCGGGACCCCTTATAGCAATCAGCCCCAGCATTTT.